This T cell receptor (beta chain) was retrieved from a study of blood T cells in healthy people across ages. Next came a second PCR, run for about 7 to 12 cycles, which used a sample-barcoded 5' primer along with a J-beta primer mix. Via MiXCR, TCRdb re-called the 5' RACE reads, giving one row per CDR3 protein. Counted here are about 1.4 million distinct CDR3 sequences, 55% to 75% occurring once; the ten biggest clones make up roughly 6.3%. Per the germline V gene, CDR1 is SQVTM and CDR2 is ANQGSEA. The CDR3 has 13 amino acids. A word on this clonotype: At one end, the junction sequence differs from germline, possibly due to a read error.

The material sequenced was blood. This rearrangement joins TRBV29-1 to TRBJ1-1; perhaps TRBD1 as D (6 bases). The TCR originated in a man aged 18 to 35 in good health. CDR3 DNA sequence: TGCAGCGTTGTTAGGTCAGGGGACACTGAGGCTTTCTTT. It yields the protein CSVVRSGDTEAFF.